This is a list of T cell receptor beta chains from one sample in a study of blood T cell repertoires in COVID-19. Sequencing used immunoSEQ multiplex PCR; TCRdb keeps in-frame clones, though not all of them. The table lists about 200,000 clones, 70% to 90% of them singletons. Sequencing was carried out using peripheral blood. These receptors were taken from a woman between 40 and 55 years old with acute or convalescent COVID-19. Both conserved end residues are part of each CDR3. A D gene is named only where the DNA matches it firmly. The listing skips clone size in some rows; elsewhere it reads once, few, many or a size class.

D gene,J gene,clone size,V gene,CDR3 DNA,CDR3 protein
-,TRBJ1-5,once,TRBV28,TGTGCCAGCAGTTTAGGAGGGGTTAGCAATCAGCCCCAGCATTTT,CASSLGGVSNQPQHF
-,TRBJ1-1,-,TRBV9,TGTGCCAGCAGCCTCCCCGGACACCGGAACACTGAAGCTTTCTTT,CASSLPGHRNTEAFF
-,TRBJ2-4,-,TRBV5-6,TGTGCCAGCAGCTTGCTCCAGGGATTAGGAGCCAAAAACATTCAGTACTTC,CASSLLQGLGAKNIQYF
TRBD1,TRBJ2-3,-,TRBV5-1,TGCGCCAGCAGCCTTCCGGGACAGGGGTTCAAAACAGATACGCAGTATTTT,CASSLPGQGFKTDTQYF
-,TRBJ1-4,few,TRBV5-3,TGTGCCAGAAGCTTGACTTCTCGTCAGGGAAGTGAAAAACTGTTTTTT,CARSLTSRQGSEKLFF
TRBD1,TRBJ1-5,-,TRBV7-2,TGTGCCAGCAGCGTCAGACAGGGACAGCCCCAGCATTTT,CASSVRQGQPQHF
-,TRBJ1-2,few,TRBV4-2,TGTGCCAGCAGCCCGGAGGTCAGGCAAGCCTATGGCTACACCTTC,CASSPEVRQAYGYTF
-,TRBJ2-4,-,TRBV6-5,TGTGCCAGCAGACGGGGATCCAAAAACATTCAGTACTTC,CASRRGSKNIQYF
TRBD1,TRBJ1-1,-,TRBV6-5,TGTGCCAGCGAAGTCGGACAGGGTGAGGGCACTGAAGCTTTCTTT,CASEVGQGEGTEAFF
TRBD1,TRBJ1-4,once,TRBV9,TGTGCCAGCAGCGTCGGGACAGGGTATGAAAAACTGTTTTTT,CASSVGTGYEKLFF
-,TRBJ1-5,-,TRBV24-1,TGTGCCACCAGTACTGGAAATGAGGGGGATCAGCCCCAGCATTTT,CATSTGNEGDQPQHF
-,TRBJ1-2,few,TRBV27,TGTGCCAGCACCCACAACCCCCCTGGCTACACCTTC,CASTHNPPGYTF
-,TRBJ1-2,-,TRBV5-4,TGTGCCAGCAGCTTGGGACAGCCCGAAAACTATGGCTACACCTTC,CASSLGQPENYGYTF
-,TRBJ2-5,many,TRBV7-9,TGTGCCAGCAGCTGGGAGGGGGGGCAAGGAGAGACCCAGTACTTC,CASSWEGGQGETQYF
TRBD1,TRBJ1-2,-,TRBV28,TGTGCCAGCACCACTTTAGGGACAGGCCGATTTCTCTATGGCTACACCTTC,CASTTLGTGRFLYGYTF
TRBD2,TRBJ2-1,-,TRBV7-9,TGTGCCACCCAACTAGCGGGGGGGTACAATGAGCAGTTCTTC,CATQLAGGYNEQFF
-,TRBJ1-5,-,TRBV7-2,TGTGCCAGCAGTAGCCTTGGGCAGCCCCAGCATTTT,CASSSLGQPQHF
TRBD1,TRBJ2-4,-,TRBV5-1,TGCGCCAGCAGCTTCACAGGGGGCGGGTCTGAAAGCTTC,CASSFTGGGSESF
TRBD2,TRBJ2-1,-,TRBV7-7,TGTGCCAGCAGCTTAACTAGCGGGAGTGGCAATGAGCAGTTCTTC,CASSLTSGSGNEQFF
TRBD1,TRBJ1-2,once,TRBV12-3/TRBV12-4,TGTGCCAGCAGTCATGGGACAGGCGGCTACACCTTC,CASSHGTGGYTF
TRBD2,TRBJ2-1,-,TRBV18,TGTGCCACCCTCAAGCTGGGGGGGAATGAGCAGTTCTTC,CATLKLGGNEQFF
-,TRBJ1-4,once,TRBV7-2,TGTGCCAGCAGCTTAAAGGACAGCCTTGGGGAAAAACTGTTTTTT,CASSLKDSLGEKLFF
TRBD1,TRBJ1-6,once,TRBV6-6,TGTGCCAGCAGCCAAGATCCGGGACAGGGAGACGCGTTCTCCTATAATTCACCCCTCCACTTT,CASSQDPGQGDAFSYNSPLHF
TRBD1,TRBJ1-6,-,TRBV5-1,TGCGCCAGCAGCCAGGACAGGTTCGGTTCACCCCTCCACTTT,CASSQDRFGSPLHF
TRBD1,TRBJ1-1,-,TRBV2,TGTGCCAGCAGCCTACAGGGGATGAACACTGAAGCTTTCTTT,CASSLQGMNTEAFF
-,TRBJ2-6,-,TRBV5-1,TGCGCCAGCAGCTTTACTGCGTCTGGGGCCAACGTCCTGACTTTC,CASSFTASGANVLTF
-,TRBJ1-3,-,TRBV24-1,TGTGCCACCAGTGCTGGCGGCTCCTTCTCTGGAAACACCATATATTTT,CATSAGGSFSGNTIYF
-,TRBJ1-4,-,TRBV21-1,TGTGCCAGCGGGCAGAGGGATGAAAAACTGTTTTTT,CASGQRDEKLFF
TRBD1,TRBJ2-1,-,TRBV27,TGTGCCAGCAGTTTATCCACCGGGACAGGGGTCTACAATGAGCAGTTCTTC,CASSLSTGTGVYNEQFF
-,TRBJ1-1,-,TRBV5-5,TGTGCCAGCAGCTTGGTAGGGGGAGGGGGCACTGAAGCTTTCTTT,CASSLVGGGGTEAFF
-,TRBJ1-3,-,TRBV4-2,TGTGCCAGCAGCGCCAACAGTAACTCTGGAAACACCATATATTTT,CASSANSNSGNTIYF
TRBD1,TRBJ1-2,-,TRBV10-3,TGTGCCATCAGTGGGACAGGGGACTATGGCTACACCTTC,CAISGTGDYGYTF
TRBD2,TRBJ2-5,-,TRBV20-1,TGCAGTGCTAGTGTTCTAGCGGGGGGTCTCCAAGAGACCCAGTACTTC,CSASVLAGGLQETQYF
-,TRBJ1-4,-,TRBV9,TGTGCCAGCAGCGGGCGGGGGCAAAATGAAAAACTGTTTTTT,CASSGRGQNEKLFF
-,TRBJ2-3,-,TRBV2,TGTGCCAGCAACAACAGGGTTGATACGCAGTATTTT,CASNNRVDTQYF
TRBD2,TRBJ2-3,-,TRBV4-1,TGCGCCAGCAGCCCCAGAGCGGGGGCCCCAGATACGCAGTATTTT,CASSPRAGAPDTQYF
-,TRBJ1-4,-,TRBV18,TGTGCCTCCAAAGGAGGTTACCTCGAAAAACTGTTTTTT,CASKGGYLEKLFF
-,TRBJ1-3,once,TRBV15,TGTGCCACCAGCAGAGATAAGGGCAGGGGCTCTGGAAACACCATATATTTT,CATSRDKGRGSGNTIYF
TRBD2,TRBJ2-1,-,TRBV5-1,TGCGCCAGCAGCTTACTAGCGGGGGGAGTCAATGAGCAGTTCTTC,CASSLLAGGVNEQFF
-,TRBJ1-6,-,TRBV4-1,TGCGCCAGCAGCCAAGATAATAGGGGGGGCTATAATTCACCCCTCCACTTT,CASSQDNRGGYNSPLHF
-,TRBJ1-1,-,TRBV7-2,TGTGCCAGCAGGTTGAACTTGAACACTGAAGCTTTCTTT,CASRLNLNTEAFF
TRBD1,TRBJ1-1,-,TRBV25-1,TGTGCCAGCAGCGACAGGGGGGGGAACACTGAAGCTTTCTTT,CASSDRGGNTEAFF
-,TRBJ1-1,-,TRBV9,TGTGCCAGCAGCCCTAGGTCACAGGCGAACACTGAAGCTTTCTTT,CASSPRSQANTEAFF